This T cell receptor (beta chain) was sequenced in a study of response to subunit inactivated influenza vaccine. Regarding the study as a whole: Each seasonal influenza vaccination, the authors suggested, recruits few new T cells.

About this clonotype itself: The antigen remains undetermined.

TCRdb reprocessed the RT-PCR reads via MiXCR and lists one record per CDR3 protein. The sample holds hundreds of thousands of distinct CDR3 sequences; about 25% are singletons and the top ten take 1.9%. Sequencing was performed on CD4+ T cells sorted from PBMCs, taken about 5 days after vaccination. The clonotype comes from a man aged 45-60 years who received an inactivated influenza vaccine.

The CDR3 DNA is TGTGCCACCAGCAGAGATCCGGGCGCCGGGGAGCTGTTTTTT. It codes for CATSRDPGAGELFF. The chain carries TRBV15 and TRBJ2-2, with unresolved D. Trimming cost V 0 bases and J 6 bases, with 8 bases left between them. The CDR3 extends over 14 amino acids. Germline V CDR1 and CDR2: LNHNV, YYDKDF (reference sequence).